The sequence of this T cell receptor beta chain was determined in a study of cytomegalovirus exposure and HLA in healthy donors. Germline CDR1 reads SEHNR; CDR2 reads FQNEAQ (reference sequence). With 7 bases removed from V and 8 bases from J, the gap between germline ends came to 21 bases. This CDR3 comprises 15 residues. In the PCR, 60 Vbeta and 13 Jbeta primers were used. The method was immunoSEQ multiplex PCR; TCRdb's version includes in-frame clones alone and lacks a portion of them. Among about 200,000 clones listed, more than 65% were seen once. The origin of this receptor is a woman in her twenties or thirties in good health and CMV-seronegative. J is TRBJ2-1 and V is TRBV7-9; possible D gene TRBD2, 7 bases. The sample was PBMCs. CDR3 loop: CASNLDWGGRDEQFF. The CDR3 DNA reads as TGTGCCAGCAACCTCGACTGGGGGGGCCGGGATGAGCAGTTCTTC.